The TCR beta chain under discussion was sequenced for a study of cytomegalovirus exposure and HLA in healthy donors. Researchers ran the PCR with 60 Vbeta and 13 Jbeta primers. Profiling relied on immunoSEQ multiplex PCR, and the TCRdb table lists in-frame clones only, not all of them. The data show 150,000 to 200,000 clones, 73% seen once. Sequencing was done on a sample of PBMCs. This sequence was found in a woman aged 25 to 39 in good health and CMV-seronegative.

The CDR3 spells CASSLGRAGNQPQHF. The CDR3 region has the DNA TGTGCCAGCAGCCTAGGGAGGGCAGGCAATCAGCCCCAGCATTTT. The chain uses TRBV7-9 and TRBJ1-5; D gene ambiguous. Trimming took off 5 bases at V and 2 bases at J, with 13 bases between the two ends. Germline V gene lookup returns CDR1 SEHNR and CDR2 FQNEAQ (reference sequence). The CDR3 runs 15 residues.